These 27 T cell receptor beta chains were sequenced from one sample in a study of beta chain features in type 1 diabetes. These receptors have no known antigen. Findings and caveats of the study: TCRB CDR3 length was moderately but significantly reduced in all four CD4+ subsets of Type 1 diabetes patients.

Expressed TCRB transcripts were sequenced after all isolated RNA was converted to cDNA. Here immunoSEQ multiplex PCR was the method, and the copy in TCRdb shows in-frame clones only, minus some. Counted here are some 250,000 clones, roughly a tenth occurring once; the ten biggest clones make up over 0.015%. The specimen sequenced was naive CD4+ T cells from blood. Every receptor here comes from a man aged 25 to 40 with type 1 diabetes.

The chain is built from TRBV7-3 and TRBJ2-7; TRBD1 agrees at 7 bases. J gave up 9 bases and V 8 bases, and 16 bases lay outside the gene matches. CDR1 and CDR2 (germline): SGHTA, FQGTGA. This CDR3 region has 14 residues. The CDR3 region has the DNA TGTGCCAGCGTTTACCAGACAGGGTCTTACCCGCAGTACTTC. It is translated as CASVYQTGSYPQYF. The variable domain in full, with the rest retrieved from reference TRBV7-3 and TRBJ2-7, is GAGVSQTPSNKVTEKGKYVELRCDPISGHTALYWYRQSLGQGPEFLIYFQGTGAADDSGLPNDRFFAVRPEGSVSTLKIQRTERGDSAVYLCASVYQTGSYPQYFGPGTRLTVT.

V is TRBV4-1 and J is TRBJ1-1; perhaps TRBD1 as D (6 bases). Trimming removed 5 bases from V and 0 bases from J, with 10 bases in between. The CDR3 runs to 14 residues. Germline V gene lookup returns CDR1 MGHRA and CDR2 YSYEKL. This CDR3 is CASSFGQMNTEAFF. The CDR3 coding sequence is TGCGCCAGCAGCTTCGGACAGATGAACACTGAAGCTTTCTTT.

CDR3 sequence (DNA): TGTGCCAGTAGTAGGGACAGTCCACCCTACGAGCAGTACTTC. Protein sequence: CASSRDSPPYEQYF. This chain uses TRBV19 with TRBJ2-7, with 7 bases that match TRBD1. CDR1 is LNHDA and CDR2 is SQIVND in the germline V gene (reference sequence). Trimming took 4 bases from V and 2 from J; bases not matched to a gene: 5. The CDR3 has 14 residues.

This clone came up a few times. This chain uses TRBV20-1 with TRBJ2-7; D remains ambiguous. V lost 5 bases to trimming and J lost 0 bases, with 5 bases between them. Germline V CDR1 and CDR2: DFQATT, SNEGSKA (reference sequence). The CDR3 sequence is 11 residues long. The CDR3 coding sequence is TGCAGTGCTCAGGCCTCCTACGAGCAGTACTTC. The encoded protein is CSAQASYEQYF.

This clone came up a few times. The chain combines TRBV30 with TRBJ2-2; D gene ambiguous. Trimming pared 4 bases from V and 2 bases from J, leaving 5 bases between. CDR1 is GTSNPN, CDR2 SVGIG, per germline (reference sequence). The CDR3 is 12 residues long. The CDR3: CAWTFNTGELFF. DNA for the CDR3: TGTGCCTGGACTTTTAACACCGGGGAGCTGTTTTTT.

This clone has only a few counts. V gene TRBV28 combines with J gene TRBJ2-3; 11 bases are shared with TRBD2. The germline CDR1 and CDR2 sequences are MDHEN and SYDVKM. The J segment lost 3 bases and the V segment lost 5 bases, leaving 7 bases of the junction unmatched. The CDR3 has 16 residues. The CDR3 is CASSISGGAITDTQYF. For the CDR3, the DNA is TGTGCCAGCAGTATTAGCGGGGGGGCCATTACAGATACGCAGTATTTT.

In this sample, this clone turned up a few times. V and J are TRBV6-5 and TRBJ1-2; no definite D call. With 6 bases removed from V and 8 bases from J, the gap between germline ends came to 16 bases. CDR1 and CDR2 from the germline V gene are MNHEY and SVGAGI. CDR3 length: 13 residues. In nucleotides, the CDR3 is TGTGCCAGCAGCAAAGACACCGGTCGGGGCTACACCTTC. It is translated as CASSKDTGRGYTF.

In this sample, this clone turned up a few times. V is TRBV30 and J is TRBJ1-1; a weak D match, TRBD1 (5 bases). Trimming shortened V by 2 bases and J by 8 bases, and 21 bases separated the two germline ends. Germline V CDR1 and CDR2: GTSNPN, SVGIG (reference sequence). The CDR3 length is 15 residues. The CDR3 reads CAWSNPGGAFLEAFF. The CDR3 DNA reads TGTGCCTGGAGTAACCCCGGGGGAGCGTTCCTGGAAGCTTTCTTT.

There are a few counts of this clone. This chain links TRBV6-5 with TRBJ2-5; the D is unclear. The CDR3 covers 13 residues. Trimming took 2 bases from V and 4 from J, leaving 8 bases between them. Per germline, CDR1 MNHEY and CDR2 SVGAGI. The CDR3 region has the DNA TGTGCCAGCAGTTACGTGTTCGGAGAGACCCAGTACTTC. This encodes CASSYVFGETQYF.

J is TRBJ2-2 and V is TRBV10-3, with D tentatively TRBD2 (7 bases). The CDR3 loop spans 15 amino acids. V lost 10 bases and J lost 5, with 20 bases in between. Germline V gene lookup returns CDR1 ENHRY and CDR2 SYGVKD. The CDR3 spells CATAFGGGETGELFF. The DNA for the CDR3 is TGTGCCACCGCCTTTGGAGGGGGGGAGACCGGGGAGCTGTTTTTT.

The V gene is TRBV7-9, the J gene TRBJ1-3; 9 bases fit TRBD1. Germline assignment: CDR1 SEHNR and CDR2 FQNEAQ (reference sequence). J gave up 4 bases and V 3 bases, and 7 bases lay outside the gene matches. There are 16 residues in the CDR3. The CDR3 region has the DNA TGTGCCAGCAGCTTCCTACAGGGGGCGACGGGAAACACCATATATTTT. Translated, it gives CASSFLQGATGNTIYF.

This clone was found a few times. V and J are TRBV5-4 and TRBJ2-7; D is undetermined. The V end lost 4 bases, the J end lost 5 bases, and 13 bases lay between the germline ends. Germline V gene data show CDR1 as SGHNT and CDR2 as YYREEE (reference sequence). The CDR3 is made up of 13 amino acids. DNA for the CDR3: TGTGCCAGCAGCCATCCCCAGGTCCACGAGCAGTACTTC. Protein: CASSHPQVHEQYF. Using reference TRBV5-4 and TRBJ2-7 for the parts outside the CDR3, the full variable domain is ETGVTQSPTHLIKTRGQQVTLRCSSQSGHNTVSWYQQALGQGPQFIFQYYREEENGRGNFPPRFSGLQFPNYSSELNVNALELDDSALYLCASSHPQVHEQYFGPGTRLTVT.

The CDR3 DNA sequence: TGCGCGGGGGGGCCAACGGGTAATGAGCAGTTCTTC. Translation gives CAGGPTGNEQFF. The J gene is TRBJ2-1, the V gene TRBV29-1; 9 nucleotides match TRBD2. CDR3 length equals 12 residues. Germline V lookup: CDR1 SQVTM, CDR2 ANQGSEA.

CDR3: CASSFQGALNSPLHF. Written as DNA, the CDR3 is TGTGCCAGCAGCTTTCAGGGGGCGCTTAATTCACCCCTCCACTTT. The chain is built from TRBV9 and TRBJ1-6; 8 positions match TRBD1. The junction had 6 bases not matched to a gene; V was cut back by 4 bases and J by 6 bases. The CDR3 is 15 residues long. Germline V gene lookup returns CDR1 SGDLS and CDR2 YYNGEE.

This clone was seen a handful of times. The genes are TRBV2 and TRBJ2-2; tentatively, D is TRBD1 (6 bases). In germline, CDR1 is SNHLY, CDR2 FYNNEI. The ends were cut back, 8 bases at V and 5 bases at J, with 9 bases in the middle. CDR3 size: 12 residues. CDR3 residues: CASATGTGELFF. The DNA of the CDR3 is TGTGCCAGCGCCACAGGGACCGGGGAGCTGTTTTTT. Looking up the rest from reference TRBV2 and TRBJ2-2 gives the full variable domain: EPEVTQTPSHQVTQMGQEVILRCVPISNHLYFYWYRQILGQKVEFLVSFYNNEISEKSEIFDDQFSVERPDGSNFTLKIRSTKLEDSAMYFCASATGTGELFFGEGSRLTVL.

This clone has more than one count but fewer than ten. This chain joins TRBV7-2 and TRBJ1-2; D unresolved. The CDR3 is made up of 14 amino acids. The germline CDR1 and CDR2 sequences are SGHTA and FQGNSA. V was trimmed by 4 bases and J by 7 bases, leaving 16 bases between them. The CDR3 DNA reads TGTGCCAGCAGCTCCGACTCCGGGGTGGGTGGCTACACCTTC. Its protein is CASSSDSGVGGYTF.

The chain combines TRBV4-3 with TRBJ2-5; 7 nucleotides line up with TRBD1. The V and J ends lost 3 bases and 5 bases, in that order; junction bases with no gene match: 9. The length of the CDR3 is 15 residues. Germline CDR1 LGHNA, CDR2 YSLEER. The CDR3 sequence is CASSHYRGPGETQYF. The CDR3 bases are TGCGCCAGCAGCCATTACAGGGGCCCGGGGGAGACCCAGTACTTC.

The chain links TRBV6-5 to TRBJ2-5, with TRBD1 identical over 7 bases. V trimming: 7 bases; J trimming: 5 bases; junction bases outside the gene matches: 13. Looked up from germline, CDR1 is MNHEY and CDR2 is SVGAGI. This CDR3 comprises 15 residues. The DNA of the CDR3 is TGTGCCAGCACCCGAGGGGGCGCTGGGGGTGAGACCCAGTACTTC. Translating it yields CASTRGGAGGETQYF.

CDR3 amino acids: CASSQIRNTEAFF. CDR3 nucleotide sequence: TGTGCCAGCAGCCAAATCAGGAACACTGAAGCTTTCTTT. This rearrangement joins TRBV14 to TRBJ1-1, with D unresolved. Germline-derived CDR1 and CDR2 are SGHDN and FVKESK. V was clipped by 2 bases and J by 1 base, with 5 bases between them. The CDR3 spans 13 residues.

This chain uses TRBV19 with TRBJ2-7, with 10 bases that match TRBD2. Trimming cost V 6 bases and J 4 bases; bases outside gene matches: 9. Germline CDR1 reads LNHDA; CDR2 reads SQIVND (reference sequence). The CDR3 sequence is 15 residues long. The CDR3 reads CASRTKRGGRYEQYF. For the CDR3, the DNA is TGTGCCAGTAGGACCAAGCGGGGGGGCCGGTACGAGCAGTACTTC.

This clone was counted a few times. V usage is TRBV25-1 and J usage is TRBJ2-7; the D gene is possibly TRBD2 (6 bases). This CDR3 is built from 13 residues. Germline CDR1 reads MGHDK; CDR2 reads SYGVNS. With 8 bases removed from V and 4 bases from J, the gap between germline ends came to 15 bases. The CDR3 protein is CASARGLYYEQYF. CDR3 DNA sequence: TGTGCCAGCGCCCGGGGACTTTATTACGAGCAGTACTTC.

The table lists this clone with a few counts. V usage is TRBV18 and J usage is TRBJ2-1; TRBD2 might be the D (6 bases). This CDR3 contains 15 residues. V lost 0 bases and J lost 7, with 13 bases in between. Germline values: CDR1 KGHSH, CDR2 LQKENI. The CDR3: CASSPPGGLGNEQFF. For the CDR3, the DNA is TGTGCCAGCTCACCACCGGGGGGATTGGGAAATGAGCAGTTCTTC.

This sequence joins TRBV19 and TRBJ1-4; 11 bases are shared with TRBD1. Germline CDR1 is LNHDA and CDR2 is SQIVND (reference sequence). J gave up 11 bases and V 8 bases, and 4 bases lay outside the gene matches. This CDR3 comprises 12 residues. The CDR3 protein is CASLRDRGKLFF. The CDR3 DNA sequence: TGTGCCAGTCTACGGGACAGGGGGAAACTGTTTTTT.

This clone was counted a few times. The rearrangement uses TRBV5-4 and TRBJ2-5; 11 bases are shared with TRBD1. CDR1 is SGHNT and CDR2 is YYREEE in the germline V gene (reference sequence). The CDR3 runs 15 residues. The trim removed 3 bases at V and 8 bases at J, leaving 9 bases unmatched. CDR3 protein: CASSSPRDRGSTQYF. CDR3 bases: TGTGCCAGCAGCTCCCCCCGGGACAGGGGGTCTACCCAGTACTTC.

V is TRBV18 and J is TRBJ2-1; D may be TRBD2 (5 bases). The CDR3 loop spans 14 amino acids. V lost 0 bases and J lost 12, with 15 bases in between. Germline-derived CDR1 and CDR2 are KGHSH and LQKENI. The CDR3 here is CASSPPASRYWQFF. DNA for the CDR3: TGTGCCAGCTCACCACCCGCTAGCCGGTATTGGCAGTTCTTC.

This clone turned up a few times. V gene TRBV30 combines with J gene TRBJ1-2; D not certain. The CDR3 contains 13 residues. Germline CDR1 is GTSNPN and CDR2 is SVGIG (reference sequence). The ends were cut back, 0 bases at V and 3 bases at J, with 8 bases in the middle. The CDR3 sequence: CAWSVTTDYGYTF. The DNA of the CDR3 is TGTGCCTGGAGTGTGACAACGGACTATGGCTACACCTTC.

This clone showed up just a few times. This rearrangement joins TRBV7-3 to TRBJ2-5; D may be TRBD1 (5 bases). Trimming stripped 5 bases from V and 1 base from J, with 11 bases between. This CDR3 contains 14 residues. Germline-derived CDR1 and CDR2 are SGHTA and FQGTGA. The CDR3 here is CASSLREGQETQYF. CDR3 in DNA: TGTGCCAGCAGCCTCAGGGAAGGCCAAGAGACCCAGTACTTC.